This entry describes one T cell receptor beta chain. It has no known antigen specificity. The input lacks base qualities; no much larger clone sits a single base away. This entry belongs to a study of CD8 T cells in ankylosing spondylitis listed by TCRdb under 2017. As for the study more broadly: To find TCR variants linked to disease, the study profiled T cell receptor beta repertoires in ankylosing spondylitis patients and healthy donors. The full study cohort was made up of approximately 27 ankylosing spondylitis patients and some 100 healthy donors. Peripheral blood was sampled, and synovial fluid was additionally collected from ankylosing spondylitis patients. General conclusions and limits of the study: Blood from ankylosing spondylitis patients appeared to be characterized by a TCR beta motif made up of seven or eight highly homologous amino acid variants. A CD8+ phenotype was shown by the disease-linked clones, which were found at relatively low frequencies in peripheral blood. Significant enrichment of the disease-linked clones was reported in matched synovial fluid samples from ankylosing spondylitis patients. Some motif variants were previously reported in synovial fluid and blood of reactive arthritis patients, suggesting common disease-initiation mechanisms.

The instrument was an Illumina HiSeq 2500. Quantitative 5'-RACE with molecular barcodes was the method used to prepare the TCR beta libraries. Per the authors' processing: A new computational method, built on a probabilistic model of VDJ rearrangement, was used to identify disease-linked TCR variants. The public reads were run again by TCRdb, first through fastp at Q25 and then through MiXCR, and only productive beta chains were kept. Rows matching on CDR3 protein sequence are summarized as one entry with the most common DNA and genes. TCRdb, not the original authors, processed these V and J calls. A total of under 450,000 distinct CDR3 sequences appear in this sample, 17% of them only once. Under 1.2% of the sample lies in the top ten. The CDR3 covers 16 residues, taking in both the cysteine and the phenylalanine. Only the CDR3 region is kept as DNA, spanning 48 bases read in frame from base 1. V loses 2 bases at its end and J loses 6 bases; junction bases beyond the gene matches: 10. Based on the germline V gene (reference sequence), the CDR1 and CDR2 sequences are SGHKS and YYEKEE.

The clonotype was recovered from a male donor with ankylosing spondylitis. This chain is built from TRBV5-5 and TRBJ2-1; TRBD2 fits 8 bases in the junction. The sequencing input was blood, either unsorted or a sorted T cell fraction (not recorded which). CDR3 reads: CASSFGVLAEFNEQFF. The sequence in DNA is TGTGCCAGCAGCTTCGGTGTACTAGCGGAGTTCAATGAGCAGTTCTTC.